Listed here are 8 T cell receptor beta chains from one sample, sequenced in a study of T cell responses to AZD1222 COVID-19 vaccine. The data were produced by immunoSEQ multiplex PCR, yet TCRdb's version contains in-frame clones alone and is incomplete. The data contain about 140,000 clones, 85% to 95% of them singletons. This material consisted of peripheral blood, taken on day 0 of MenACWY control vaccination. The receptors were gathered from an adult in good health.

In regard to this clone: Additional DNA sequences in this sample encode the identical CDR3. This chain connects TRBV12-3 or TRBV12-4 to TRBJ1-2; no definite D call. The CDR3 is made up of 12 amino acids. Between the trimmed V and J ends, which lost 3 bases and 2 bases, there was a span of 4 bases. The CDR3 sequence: CASSLTNYGYTF. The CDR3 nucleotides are TGTGCCAGCAGTTTGACGAACTATGGCTACACCTTC.

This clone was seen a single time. CDR3 region: CAISESHSSASPRSNTEAFF. The CDR3 DNA sequence: TGTGCCATCAGTGAGTCCCACAGCTCCGCCTCCCCCAGGAGCAACACTGAAGCTTTCTTT. This rearrangement joins TRBV10-3 to TRBJ1-1; D gene ambiguous. The germline V gene encodes CDR1 ENHRY and CDR2 SYGVKD. V was shortened by 0 bases and J by 2 bases, with 25 bases between the two germline ends. This CDR3 is 20 amino acids long.

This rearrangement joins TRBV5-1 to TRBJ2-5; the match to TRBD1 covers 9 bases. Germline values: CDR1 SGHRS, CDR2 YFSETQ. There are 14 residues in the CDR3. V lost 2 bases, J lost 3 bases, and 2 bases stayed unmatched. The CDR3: CASSLTGGKETQYF. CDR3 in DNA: TGCGCCAGCAGCTTAACAGGGGGCAAAGAGACCCAGTACTTC.

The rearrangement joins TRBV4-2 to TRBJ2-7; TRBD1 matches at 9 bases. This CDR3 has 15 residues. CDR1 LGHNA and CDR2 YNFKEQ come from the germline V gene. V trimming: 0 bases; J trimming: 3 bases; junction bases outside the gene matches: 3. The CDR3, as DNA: TGTGCCAGCAGCCAAGATGGGACAGGGAACTACGAGCAGTACTTC. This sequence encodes CASSQDGTGNYEQYF.

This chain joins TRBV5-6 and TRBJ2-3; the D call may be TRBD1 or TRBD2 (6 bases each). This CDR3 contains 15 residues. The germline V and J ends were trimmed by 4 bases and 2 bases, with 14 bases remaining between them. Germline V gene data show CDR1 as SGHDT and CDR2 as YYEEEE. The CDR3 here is CASSEGGLITDTQYF. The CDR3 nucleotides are TGTGCCAGCAGCGAGGGGGGACTTATCACAGATACGCAGTATTTT.

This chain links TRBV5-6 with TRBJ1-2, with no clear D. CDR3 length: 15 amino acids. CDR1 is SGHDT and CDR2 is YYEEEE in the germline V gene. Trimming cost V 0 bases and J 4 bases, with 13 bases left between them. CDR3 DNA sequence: TGTGCCAGCAGCTTGGAGAGACAAATATCCTATGGCTACACCTTC. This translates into CASSLERQISYGYTF.

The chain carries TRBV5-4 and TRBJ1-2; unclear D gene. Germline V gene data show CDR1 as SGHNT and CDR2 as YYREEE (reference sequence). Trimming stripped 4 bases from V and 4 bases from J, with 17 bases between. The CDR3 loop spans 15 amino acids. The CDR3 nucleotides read TGTGCCAGCAGCATCAACAGTAGTCCCCGCTATGGCTACACCTTC. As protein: CASSINSSPRYGYTF.

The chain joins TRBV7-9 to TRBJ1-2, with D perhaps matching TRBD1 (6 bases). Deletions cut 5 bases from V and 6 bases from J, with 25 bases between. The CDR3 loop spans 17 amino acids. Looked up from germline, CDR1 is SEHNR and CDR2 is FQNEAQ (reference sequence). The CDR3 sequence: CASSDLVGGRLFNGYTF. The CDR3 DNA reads TGTGCCAGCAGCGATTTGGTAGGGGGGCGGCTGTTCAATGGCTACACCTTC.